These T cell receptor beta chains were read from a single sample in a study of blood T cells in healthy people across ages. MiXCR, applied by TCRdb to the 5' RACE reads, yields one record per CDR3 protein. This sample has roughly 1,500,000 distinct CDR3 sequences, with roughly 32% found just once. Sequenced input: blood. The receptors originated from a woman in her twenties or thirties in good health. The CDR3 runs from the conserved cysteine through the conserved F or W. D genes are given only for firm matches. Expanded clones get a size class; other rows say once, few or many, or leave the size out.

TGTGCCAGCACCCCAAGGAGCTCTAGCGGGGGGGCAGATACGCAGTATTTT | CASTPRSSSGGADTQYF | TRBJ2-3 | . | TRBV4-2 | TRBD2
TGTGCCTGGAGTGTTAGCGGGAGGGTTAATGAGCAGTTCTTC | CAWSVSGRVNEQFF | TRBJ2-1 | . | TRBV30 | TRBD2
TGTGCCAGCAGCCCTACACATCGCAATGAGCAGTTCTTC | CASSPTHRNEQFF | TRBJ2-1 | . | TRBV11-3 | .
TGTGCCACCATCGCGGGTTTAGCGCAGTATTTT | CATIAGLAQYF | TRBJ2-3 | few | TRBV6-6 | .
TGTGCCAGCAGTAGGCTAGGGACCGGGGAGCTGTTTTTT | CASSRLGTGELFF | TRBJ2-2 | . | TRBV27 | .
TGTGCCAGCAGCCAAGACCGACGCTTCGGGACAGACCTTCTCGAGCAGTACTTC | CASSQDRRFGTDLLEQYF | TRBJ2-7 | many | TRBV4-2 | TRBD1
TGTGCCAGCAGTCAGCGGCCTCGCCGGGGAGACTACACCTTC | CASSQRPRRGDYTF | TRBJ1-2 | . | TRBV6-1 | .
TGTGCCAGCAGCCTAGGTGGGTTAGCGGGATTATCCTACAATGAGCAGTTCTTC | CASSLGGLAGLSYNEQFF | TRBJ2-1 | . | TRBV5-4 | TRBD2
TGTGCCAGCAGCGAAGATCGCTACTCTGGAAACACCATATATTTT | CASSEDRYSGNTIYF | TRBJ1-3 | . | TRBV11-2 | .
TGCAGTGCTAGGCGGGAGGGGAAGAGCAATCAGCCCCAGCATTTT | CSARREGKSNQPQHF | TRBJ1-5 | . | TRBV20-1 | .
TGTGCCAGTATAACAGGGGCCCCAAACACTGAAGCTTTCTTT | CASITGAPNTEAFF | TRBJ1-1 | . | TRBV12-3/TRBV12-4 | TRBD1
TGCGCCAGCAGCCAAGGGGAGGACAGGGTTTCACCCCTCCACTTT | CASSQGEDRVSPLHF | TRBJ1-6 | . | TRBV4-1 | TRBD1
TGCGCCAGCAGCTCACTAGCGGGGTCGCGGTCCTACAATGAGCAGTTCTTC | CASSSLAGSRSYNEQFF | TRBJ2-1 | . | TRBV5-1 | TRBD2
TGTGCCAGCAGAAGCCAAACTCACAGGGGACCTGATGGCTACACCTTC | CASRSQTHRGPDGYTF | TRBJ1-2 | . | TRBV5-5 | TRBD1
TGCAGCGTTGAAGATCTCCCAGGGTTTAGGTCTGAAGCTTTCTTT | CSVEDLPGFRSEAFF | TRBJ1-1 | few | TRBV29-1 | .
TGTGCCAGCCTGGGGGACAGGGTCAGCAATGAGCAGTTCTTC | CASLGDRVSNEQFF | TRBJ2-1 | few | TRBV7-9 | TRBD1
TGCAGCGTCATGTTGCTGCGGGATAGCCTTTTTAATGAGCAGTTCTTC | CSVMLLRDSLFNEQFF | TRBJ2-1 | many | TRBV29-1 | .
TGCAGTGCTACTCCTTTCGACAGGAGTAGCAATCAGCCCCAGCATTTT | CSATPFDRSSNQPQHF | TRBJ1-5 | . | TRBV20-1 | .
TGTGCCAGCAGTGACCTGGGACTAGCGTTGGGGGAGACCCAGTACTTC | CASSDLGLALGETQYF | TRBJ2-5 | few | TRBV6-6 | TRBD2
TGCAGCGTTGGGCAGGGAAATGGCTACACCTTC | CSVGQGNGYTF | TRBJ1-2 | many | TRBV29-1 | .
TGCAGTGCTAGCGACGGACAGGGGGCGCGGGAGACCCAGTACTTC | CSASDGQGARETQYF | TRBJ2-5 | few | TRBV20-1 | TRBD1
TGTGCCAGCAGCTTAGGTAGTTGGGAACCGGGGACTTGGGAGCAGTTCTTC | CASSLGSWEPGTWEQFF | TRBJ2-1 | few | TRBV11-1 | .
TGCAGTGCTAGAGTTCCCTCCTATGAGGCCGAAGCTTTCTTT | CSARVPSYEAEAFF | TRBJ1-1 | . | TRBV20-1 | .
TGCAGCGTTGATGCAGGGGGCTACGAGCAGTACTTC | CSVDAGGYEQYF | TRBJ2-7 | many | TRBV29-1 | TRBD1
TGCAGTGGGTCGATTAAAGGGGAGACCCAGTACTTC | CSGSIKGETQYF | TRBJ2-5 | . | TRBV20-1 | .
TGCAGTGCCAGTGACAGGGTTTACCACGAGCAGTACTTC | CSASDRVYHEQYF | TRBJ2-7 | . | TRBV20-1 | TRBD1
TGCAGTGCTAGAGATGTTCAGGGCTTGGCCTACAATGAGCAGTTCTTC | CSARDVQGLAYNEQFF | TRBJ2-1 | . | TRBV20-1 | .
TGTGCCAGCAGCCCCAGGGCGGATCAGCCCCAGCATTTT | CASSPRADQPQHF | TRBJ1-5 | . | TRBV7-9 | .
TGTGCCAGCAGCCGACAGGCGCTGCTGGACACTGAAGCTTTCTTT | CASSRQALLDTEAFF | TRBJ1-1 | . | TRBV28 | .
TGCAGTGCTAGAGATGCCGTGCTCCGAGAGACCCAGTACTTC | CSARDAVLRETQYF | TRBJ2-5 | . | TRBV20-1 | .
TGTGCCAGCAGTGTGCCAGCATCGGAGACCCAGTACTTC | CASSVPASETQYF | TRBJ2-5 | . | TRBV2 | .
TGTGCCACCAGTGATCTCCGGGACTCCGATTGGAATGAGCAGTTCTTC | CATSDLRDSDWNEQFF | TRBJ2-1 | . | TRBV24-1 | .
TGTGCCAGCAGCCAGGGATCAGGTGAAGCTTTCTTT | CASSQGSGEAFF | TRBJ1-1 | few | TRBV3-1 | .
TGTGCCAGCTCACCACCTAACAGGGCTAAACGCACAGATACGCAGTATTTT | CASSPPNRAKRTDTQYF | TRBJ2-3 | few | TRBV18 | .
TGTGCCAGCAGTTCTGGGGGCCACCCGTACTTC | CASSSGGHPYF | TRBJ2-5 | many | TRBV12-3/TRBV12-4 | .
TGTGCCAGCAGTTTTCGGCTAGCGGGAACTCACGAGCAGTACTTC | CASSFRLAGTHEQYF | TRBJ2-7 | . | TRBV27 | TRBD2
TGTGCCAGCAGCCAAGGGGATAGCGGCCAAGAGACCCAGTACTTC | CASSQGDSGQETQYF | TRBJ2-5 | . | TRBV3-1 | .
TGTGCCAGCAGCCCGGGACTAGCGGGGGGCGCAGATACGCAGTATTTT | CASSPGLAGGADTQYF | TRBJ2-3 | many | TRBV12-3/TRBV12-4 | TRBD2
TGTGCCAGCAGTTTGGGACACATCGAGCAGTACTTC | CASSLGHIEQYF | TRBJ2-7 | . | TRBV12-3/TRBV12-4 | .
TGTGCCAGCAGTGGGATTGCGGGGGGGGGAAATGAGCAGTTCTTC | CASSGIAGGGNEQFF | TRBJ2-1 | . | TRBV27 | TRBD2
TGTGCCAGCAGCTTAGTGAGGGGGCCGTCCTATAATTCACCCCTCCACTTT | CASSLVRGPSYNSPLHF | TRBJ1-6 | . | TRBV11-2 | TRBD1
TGTGCCAGCAGTTTCGGGACAACGCAGTATTTT | CASSFGTTQYF | TRBJ2-3 | few | TRBV2 | .
TGCGCCAGCAGGGTCCTTTCTGGGACTTCCTACGAGCAGTACTTC | CASRVLSGTSYEQYF | TRBJ2-7 | few | TRBV5-1 | .
TGCAGTGCTAGAGTCCCGGATGAAGACATTCAGTACTTC | CSARVPDEDIQYF | TRBJ2-4 | . | TRBV20-1 | .
TGCAGTGCTACCAGCAACTACGAGCAGTACTTC | CSATSNYEQYF | TRBJ2-7 | few | TRBV20-1 | .
TGTGCCAGCAGTGAATTGGTGGGAGTAGGGCAAGAGACCCAGTACTTC | CASSELVGVGQETQYF | TRBJ2-5 | . | TRBV25-1 | .
TGCGCCAGCAGCCCTATATCGTCCTCGGGACTAGCGGGACCTTACAATGAGCAGTTCTTC | CASSPISSSGLAGPYNEQFF | TRBJ2-1 | once | TRBV5-1 | TRBD2
TGCAGTGCTAGGGGACAGGGAATCGTCGAGCAGTACTTC | CSARGQGIVEQYF | TRBJ2-7 | . | TRBV20-1 | TRBD1
TGCGCCAGCAGCTTGGCCCCAGGACCCGGGACTTACCACGAGCAGTACTTC | CASSLAPGPGTYHEQYF | TRBJ2-7 | . | TRBV5-1 | .
TGTGCCAGCAGCTTGTGGACGCTCGCGGATACGCAGTATTTT | CASSLWTLADTQYF | TRBJ2-3 | . | TRBV7-2 | .
TGTGCCAGCAGCTCCGGCGAATTATACGAGCAGTACTTC | CASSSGELYEQYF | TRBJ2-7 | few | TRBV7-7 | .
TGTGCCAGCACCCTAAGACAAAGAGCAGATGCGCAGTATTTT | CASTLRQRADAQYF | TRBJ2-3 | . | TRBV12-3/TRBV12-4 | .
TGTGCCAGCAGTGAAGTGGGGGGTAATGAAAAACTGTTTTTT | CASSEVGGNEKLFF | TRBJ1-4 | . | TRBV25-1 | .
TGTGCCAGCAGTGTAGGGCCCGGGGATACGCAGTATTTT | CASSVGPGDTQYF | TRBJ2-3 | . | TRBV6-1 | .